The sequence of this T cell receptor (beta chain) was determined in a study of T cell repertoires in cytomegalovirus infection. Study in general: Public TCR beta signatures marked donors with CMV infection and the matching HLA. Study-wide findings and caveats: Across the ex vivo response, the dominant clonotypes were HLA-C-restricted CMV-specific TCR beta clonotypes. Accumulated public TCR beta family frequency recognized individuals carrying CMV together with the relevant HLA.

TCRdb analysed the reads with MiXCR anew, one entry per CDR3 protein. Altogether 450,000 to 650,000 distinct CDR3 sequences are present, around 27% being singletons, with the ten largest covering over 10%. CDR1 is SGDLS, CDR2 YYNGEE, per germline. The CDR3 has 15 residues. Trimming took off 3 bases at V and 2 bases at J, with 9 bases between the two ends. Concerning this clonotype itself: Its target is unknown.

This chain connects TRBV9 to TRBJ2-6; D gene ambiguous. The sequenced material came from PBMCs. The sequence came from a human donor in good health (CMV status not recorded). Some clones in this sample may be carry-over from other donors' samples. CDR3 DNA: TGTGCCAGCAGCGCCAGCGAAACTGGGGCCAACGTCCTGACTTTC. The encoded protein is CASSASETGANVLTF.